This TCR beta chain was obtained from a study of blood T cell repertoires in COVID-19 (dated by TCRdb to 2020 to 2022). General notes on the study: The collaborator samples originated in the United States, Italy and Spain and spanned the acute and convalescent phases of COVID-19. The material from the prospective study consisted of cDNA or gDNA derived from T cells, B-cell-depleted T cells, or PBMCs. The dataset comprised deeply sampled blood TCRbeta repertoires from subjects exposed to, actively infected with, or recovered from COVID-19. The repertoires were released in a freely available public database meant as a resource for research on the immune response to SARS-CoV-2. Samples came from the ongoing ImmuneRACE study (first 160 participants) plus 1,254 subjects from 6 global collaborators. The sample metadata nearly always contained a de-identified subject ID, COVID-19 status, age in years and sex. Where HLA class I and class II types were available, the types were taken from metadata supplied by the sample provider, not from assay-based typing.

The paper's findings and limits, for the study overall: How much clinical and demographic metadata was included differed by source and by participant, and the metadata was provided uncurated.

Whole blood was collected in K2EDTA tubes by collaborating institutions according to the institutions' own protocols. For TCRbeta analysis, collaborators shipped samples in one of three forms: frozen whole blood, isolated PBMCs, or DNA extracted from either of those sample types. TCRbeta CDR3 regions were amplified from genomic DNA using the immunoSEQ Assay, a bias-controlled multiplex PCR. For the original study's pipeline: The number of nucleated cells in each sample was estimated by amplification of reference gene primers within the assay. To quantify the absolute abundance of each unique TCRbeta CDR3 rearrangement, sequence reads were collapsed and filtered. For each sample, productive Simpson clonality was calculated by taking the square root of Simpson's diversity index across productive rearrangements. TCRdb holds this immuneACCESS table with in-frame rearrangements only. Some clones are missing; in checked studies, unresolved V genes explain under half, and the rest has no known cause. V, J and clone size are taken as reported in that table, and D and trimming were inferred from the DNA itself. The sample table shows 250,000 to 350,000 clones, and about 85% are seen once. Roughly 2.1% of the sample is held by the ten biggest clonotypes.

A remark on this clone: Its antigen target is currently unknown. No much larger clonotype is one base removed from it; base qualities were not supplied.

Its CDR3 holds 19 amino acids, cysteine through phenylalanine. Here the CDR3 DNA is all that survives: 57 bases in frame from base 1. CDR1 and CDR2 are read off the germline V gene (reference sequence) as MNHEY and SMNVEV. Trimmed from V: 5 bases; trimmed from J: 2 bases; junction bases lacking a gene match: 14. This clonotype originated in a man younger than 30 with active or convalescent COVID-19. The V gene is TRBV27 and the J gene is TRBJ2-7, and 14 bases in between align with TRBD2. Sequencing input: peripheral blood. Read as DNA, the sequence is TGTGCCAGCAGTCACCACTGGACTAGCGGGGGGTTATACACCTACGAGCAGTACTTC. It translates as CASSHHWTSGGLYTYEQYF.